This T cell receptor (beta chain) originates from a study of shared clonotypes between healthy human individuals. Negatively enriched CD4+ T cells were divided by CD45RA into naive and memory. Authors' data handling: Quality scores were absent from the junction-only immunoSEQ sequences, so filtering differed. Method: immunoSEQ multiplex PCR; TCRdb's copy keeps in-frame clones and lacks some. V and J calls and clone size are copied from that table; D and trimming were computed from the DNA. This table holds roughly 2.6 million clones, roughly nine tenths found once. Broader study findings: The study sampled only blood, and tissue repertoires likely differ.

On this clone itself: The antigen remains unidentified. This sample also contains other DNA sequences that code for the same CDR3.

Germline V lookup: CDR1 SGHAT, CDR2 FQNNGV. V lost 5 bases, J lost 2 bases, and 2 bases stayed unmatched. The CDR3 length is 13 residues. The chain couples TRBV11-2 to TRBJ2-5; TRBD1 matches at 7 bases. The receptor comes from a man between 18 and 35 years old in good health. Material: naive CD4+ T cells sorted from blood. Subset defined: CD45RA+ positively selected. The CDR3 sequence: CASSLGQQETQYF. CDR3 in DNA: TGTGCCAGCAGCCTGGGACAGCAAGAGACCCAGTACTTC.